One and the same sample provided the 8 T cell receptor beta chains below, sequenced in a study of blood T cell repertoires in COVID-19. Measured with immunoSEQ multiplex PCR; TCRdb has only the in-frame clones, and not every one. Of 100,000 to 150,000 clones in the sample, approximately 90% were seen once. Sequencing was performed on peripheral blood. The source of these receptors is a man between 50 and 59 years old with active or convalescent COVID-19.

The chain has TRBV10-3 and TRBJ1-6; D is possibly TRBD1 (5 bases). The germline V gene encodes CDR1 ENHRY and CDR2 SYGVKD. This CDR3 is built from 16 residues. V lost 0 bases, J lost 9 bases, and 15 bases lay in between. Written as DNA, the CDR3 is TGTGCCATCAGTGAGTCAGGGGCAGGCACCGGTTCACCCCTCCACTTT. Translating gives CAISESGAGTGSPLHF.

V and J are TRBV7-2 and TRBJ2-1; D remains unclear. CDR3 length: 14 residues. Germline lookup yields CDR1 SGHTA and CDR2 FQGNSA. V lost 5 bases, J lost 4 bases, and 12 bases lay in between. The CDR3 nucleotides read TGTGCCAGCAGCCCCCCCAACAGTTACAATGAGCAGTTCTTC. Amino acid sequence: CASSPPNSYNEQFF.

CDR3 protein: CTSSQAARGPTNEKLFF. As DNA, the CDR3 is TGCACCAGCAGCCAAGCCGCCAGGGGGCCAACTAATGAAAAACTGTTTTTT. The chain carries TRBV1 and TRBJ1-4; the D call TRBD1 from the table was never checked on the DNA. TRBV1 is labeled a pseudogene. The CDR3 runs to 17 residues.

This chain connects TRBV13 to TRBJ2-7; 9 nucleotides align to TRBD2. This CDR3 is 14 amino acids long. Germline assignment: CDR1 PRHDT and CDR2 FYEKMQ (reference sequence). V lost 2 bases and J lost 6; bases outside the gene matches: 5. The CDR3 DNA reads TGTGCCAGCAGCTTACGGACTAGCGCCGGCGAGCAGTACTTC. Amino acids: CASSLRTSAGEQYF.

As DNA, the CDR3 is TGCAGTGCTAGAAGGAGGAATGAGCAGTTCTTC. Translated: CSARRRNEQFF. The chain uses TRBV20-1 and TRBJ2-1, with D tentatively TRBD2 (5 bases). V lost 2 bases to trimming and J lost 7 bases, with 6 bases between them. The CDR3 sequence is 11 residues long. Germline lookup yields CDR1 DFQATT and CDR2 SNEGSKA (reference sequence).

This clone was recorded once. The genes are TRBV5-1 and TRBJ2-2, with 9 positions matching TRBD1. CDR1 and CDR2 from the germline V gene are SGHRS and YFSETQ. The CDR3 contains 15 residues. Germline trimming cut 4 bases from V and 3 bases from J; bases unmatched to any gene: 4. CDR3 sequence (DNA): TGCGCCAGCAGCGACAGGGGGGGTGACACCGGGGAGCTGTTTTTT. It specifies CASSDRGGDTGELFF. Filled out from reference TRBV5-1 and TRBJ2-2, the complete variable domain reads KAGVTQTPRYLIKTRGQQVTLSCSPISGHRSVSWYQQTPGQGLQFLFEYFSETQRNKGNFPGRFSGRQFSNSRSEMNVSTLELGDSALYLCASSDRGGDTGELFFGEGSRLTVL.

The chain recombines TRBV18 with TRBJ2-7; no clear D gene. Germline V CDR1 and CDR2: KGHSH, LQKENI. The CDR3 has 11 amino acids. Trimming cost V 4 bases and J 5 bases, with 6 bases left between them. CDR3 nucleotide sequence: TGTGCCAGCTCACTCCGGGACGAGCAGTACTTC. Translating gives CASSLRDEQYF.

The V gene is TRBV25-1, the J gene TRBJ1-1; no clear D. The CDR3 totals 14 residues. V lost 1 base and J 10 bases, leaving 16 bases between the germline ends. The V gene's germline CDR1 is MGHDK and CDR2 SYGVNS. The CDR3 nucleotides are TGTGCCAGCAGTGAATCCGGCAGGCGCCTGGGAGCTTTCTTT. Protein product: CASSESGRRLGAFF.